A selection of T cell receptor beta chains follows, all from one sample in a study of T cell responses to AZD1222 COVID-19 vaccine. Generated by immunoSEQ multiplex PCR, the TCRdb table keeps only in-frame clones and is missing some. Found here are under 200,000 clones, approximately 93% of them singletons; the top ten hold approximately 3.9%. The sequencing used peripheral blood, collected on day 0 of AZD1222 vaccination. The source is an adult in good health. CDR3s include the opening cysteine and the closing phenylalanine or tryptophan. Fields, in order: V gene, D gene, clone size, J gene, CDR3 DNA, CDR3 protein. D genes are given only for firm matches. Not all rows give a size; the values are once, few, many and, for expanded clones, a class.

TRBV10-3	TRBD2	-	TRBJ2-1	TGTGCCATCAGTGAGTCCCCCGGGGGGGATAGTGAGCAGTTCTTC	CAISESPGGDSEQFF
TRBV15	TRBD2	-	TRBJ2-2	TGTGCCGCGCAAACTACGGCTAGCGGACTGAACACCGGGGAGCTGTTTTTT	CAAQTTASGLNTGELFF
TRBV7-7	-	-	TRBJ2-5	TGTGCCAGCACCACAGGCGCAGGAACCCAAGAGACCCAGTACTTC	CASTTGAGTQETQYF
TRBV5-1	-	-	TRBJ1-1	TGCGCCAGCAGCCAGCTTCAGGCAACTGAAGCTTTCTTT	CASSQLQATEAFF
TRBV18	TRBD1	-	TRBJ1-1	TGTGCCAGCTCACCTCAACAGGGGGAAGCTGAAGCTTTCTTT	CASSPQQGEAEAFF
TRBV5-4	TRBD2	few	TRBJ2-7	TGTGCCAGCGGGAAGGCGTCGGGAGGTCACGAGCAGTACTTC	CASGKASGGHEQYF
TRBV6-1	-	-	TRBJ1-5	TGTGCCAGCAGCTCCCTGGGGGTAAGCAATCAGCCCCAGCATTTT	CASSSLGVSNQPQHF
TRBV3-1/TRBV3-2	-	-	TRBJ1-2	TGTGCCAGCAGCCAAGATAGTGCCCCCTATGGCTACACCTTC	CASSQDSAPYGYTF
TRBV5-1	-	-	TRBJ1-3	TGCGCCAGCAGCCCGGGGCAGGGGACCGCAGGAAACACCATATATTTT	CASSPGQGTAGNTIYF
TRBV5-4	TRBD2	-	TRBJ2-7	TGTGCCAGCAAGTCCGGGACTAGCGGTCCCTACGAGCAGTACTTC	CASKSGTSGPYEQYF